Listed here are 14 T cell receptor beta chains from one sample, sequenced in a study of blood T cell repertoires in COVID-19. Libraries were prepared by immunoSEQ multiplex PCR; TCRdb keeps only in-frame clonotypes and omits some of them. The sample consists of some 350,000 clones, around 83% of them appearing once. Sequenced: peripheral blood. Source of these receptors: a man aged 25-40 years with active or convalescent COVID-19.

The rearrangement joins TRBV2 to TRBJ2-3; 8 bases match TRBD2. V was pared by 6 bases and J by 5 bases, with 13 bases of the junction left unmatched. This CDR3 is 16 amino acids long. Germline V gives CDR1 SNHLY, CDR2 FYNNEI. Here the CDR3 DNA reads TGTGCCAGCAGGGGTAGAGCGGGGGCCTTCGGAGATACGCAGTATTTT. Translated, it gives CASRGRAGAFGDTQYF.

The chain is built from TRBV27 and TRBJ2-7; 9 nucleotides line up with TRBD2. This CDR3 contains 18 residues. The V and J ends lost 4 bases and 0 bases, in that order; junction bases with no gene match: 13. Germline V gives CDR1 MNHEY, CDR2 SMNVEV (reference sequence). The CDR3 region has the DNA TGTGCCAGCAGTTCCATAGCGGGAGAGGTGGGGGGCTCCTACGAGCAGTACTTC. Protein: CASSSIAGEVGGSYEQYF.

The rearrangement links TRBV12-5 to TRBJ1-3, with TRBD1 as a possible D gene (5 bases). This CDR3 region has 16 residues. Germline lookup yields CDR1 LGHNT and CDR2 FRNRAP. Between the trimmed V and J ends, which lost 1 base and 0 bases, there was a span of 10 bases. This CDR3 reads CASGLDRGGSGNTIYF. CDR3 sequence (DNA): TGTGCTAGTGGTTTGGATAGGGGCGGCTCTGGAAACACCATATATTTT.

Comments on this clone: Compared with germline, one end of the junction differs, possibly owing to a read error. The chain combines TRBV7-9 with TRBJ1-6, with D possibly being TRBD1 (5 bases). Germline-derived CDR1 and CDR2 are SEHNR and FQNEAQ (reference sequence). This CDR3 contains 13 residues. The CDR3 DNA follows: TGTGCCAGCAGCTTGGGGGGTAATTCACCCCTCCATTTT. As protein: CASSLGGNSPLHF.

The chain has TRBV5-4 and TRBJ1-1, with TRBD1 identical over 9 bases. The germline V gene encodes CDR1 SGHNT and CDR2 YYREEE (reference sequence). This CDR3 contains 13 residues. Trimming cost V 4 bases and J 6 bases; bases outside gene matches: 4. DNA of the CDR3: TGTGCCAGCAGCCCACAGGGGGCCCCTGAAGCTTTCTTT. Amino acids: CASSPQGAPEAFF. Complete variable domain (other parts from reference TRBV5-4 and TRBJ1-1): ETGVTQSPTHLIKTRGQQVTLRCSSQSGHNTVSWYQQALGQGPQFIFQYYREEENGRGNFPPRFSGLQFPNYSSELNVNALELDDSALYLCASSPQGAPEAFFGQGTRLTVV.

This CDR3 is CASSVPGQVRLSNQPQHF. The CDR3, as DNA: TGTGCCAGTAGTGTCCCCGGACAGGTTCGACTTAGCAATCAGCCCCAGCATTTT. J is TRBJ1-5 and V is TRBV19, with 7 bases identical to TRBD1. Germline V gene sequence: CDR1 LNHDA, CDR2 SQIVND (reference sequence). Trimming removed 5 bases from V and 0 bases from J; junction bases left unmatched: 13. The CDR3 length is 18 residues.

The rearrangement links TRBV5-4 to TRBJ1-2; no firm D call. V was trimmed by 0 bases and J by 4 bases, leaving 10 bases between them. The CDR3 spans 14 residues. Germline assignment: CDR1 SGHNT and CDR2 YYREEE (reference sequence). The CDR3 sequence: CASSLDAVGYGYTF. The CDR3 nucleotides are TGTGCCAGCAGCTTGGACGCGGTTGGCTATGGCTACACCTTC.

The genes are TRBV6-5 and TRBJ2-7, with D maybe TRBD1 (5 bases). Germline assignment: CDR1 MNHEY and CDR2 SVGAGI. V was trimmed by 3 bases and J by 7 bases, leaving 16 bases between them. The CDR3 consists of 14 residues. CDR3 DNA: TGTGCCAGCAGTTATGAAGGGGCGCCGCGGGAGCAGTACTTC. This codes for CASSYEGAPREQYF.

V usage is TRBV24-1 and J usage is TRBJ2-5; maybe TRBD2 (6 bases). Germline assignment: CDR1 KGHDR and CDR2 SFDVKD. The CDR3 covers 14 residues. Between the trimmed V and J ends, which lost 5 bases and 5 bases, there was a span of 14 bases. The CDR3 nucleotides read TGTGCCACCAGTGCCCCGGGGGATTTGGAGACCCAGTACTTC. It yields the protein CATSAPGDLETQYF.

The chain links TRBV18 to TRBJ1-1; D is undetermined. The CDR3 contains 11 residues. Deletions cut 6 bases from V and 5 bases from J, with 7 bases between. From germline, CDR1 is KGHSH and CDR2 LQKENI. The CDR3 sequence is CASSTGTEAFF. CDR3 sequence (DNA): TGTGCCAGCTCTACCGGGACTGAAGCTTTCTTT.

This rearrangement joins TRBV19 to TRBJ2-5; perhaps TRBD1 as D (5 bases). The ends were cut back, 3 bases at V and 5 bases at J, with 10 bases in the middle. The CDR3 covers 13 residues. CDR1 is LNHDA, CDR2 SQIVND, per germline (reference sequence). CDR3 bases: TGTGCCAGTAGTATCCAGGGCAGGGAGACCCAGTACTTC. Its translation is CASSIQGRETQYF. The variable domain in full, with the rest retrieved from reference TRBV19 and TRBJ2-5, is DGGITQSPKYLFRKEGQNVTLSCEQNLNHDAMYWYRQDPGQGLRLIYYSQIVNDFQKGDIAEGYSVSREKKESFPLTVTSAQKNPTAFYLCASSIQGRETQYFGPGTRLLVL.

The CDR3: CAWSNAGQGNSPLHF. The CDR3 DNA sequence: TGTGCCTGGAGTAACGCGGGACAGGGCAATTCACCCCTCCACTTT. The chain is built from TRBV30 and TRBJ1-6, with 9 bases aligning to TRBD1. CDR3 size: 15 residues. V lost 2 bases to trimming and J lost 7 bases; unmatched junction nucleotides: 6. Germline loops: CDR1 GTSNPN, CDR2 SVGIG (reference sequence).

The chain is built from TRBV12-3 or TRBV12-4 and TRBJ2-5; D might be TRBD2 (5 bases). This CDR3 region has 11 residues. Trimming removed 6 bases from V and 9 bases from J, with 11 bases in between. CDR3 residues: CASSLSGSQYF. CDR3 nucleotides: TGTGCCAGCAGCTTATCGGGGTCCCAGTACTTC.

The chain couples TRBV6-6 to TRBJ2-2; weak D call: TRBD2 (6 bases). V gave up 7 bases and J gave up 3 bases, with 9 bases separating them. Germline CDR1 MNHNY, CDR2 SVGAGI (reference sequence). The CDR3 covers 13 residues. The chain's CDR3 is CASTERDTGELFF. Written as DNA, the CDR3 is TGTGCCAGCACCGAGCGGGACACCGGGGAGCTGTTTTTT.